The rows below give T cell receptor beta chains drawn from one sample of a study of identical twins. TCRdb analysed the 5' RACE reads with MiXCR anew, one entry per CDR3 protein. Among some 1,600,000 distinct CDR3 sequences listed, 25% to 35% were seen once. The sample comprised cord blood. All receptors derive from a newborn girl in good health. CDR3s include the opening cysteine and the closing phenylalanine or tryptophan. Fields, in order: D gene, J gene, clone size, V gene, CDR3 DNA, CDR3 protein. The D gene is left open where the match is weak. Clone size is given for some rows only: seen once, a few or many times, or a class if the clone is expanded.

NA,TRBJ1-1,NA,TRBV5-1,TGCGCCAGCAGCTTGGACCCTATTAACACTGAAGCTTTCTTT,CASSLDPINTEAFF
TRBD2,TRBJ2-1,few,TRBV20-1,TGCAGTGCTGTACTAGCGGGAGGGAGGGAGCAGTTCTTC,CSAVLAGGREQFF
TRBD1,TRBJ1-1,few,TRBV13,TGTGCCAGCAGCTTGGGACAGGGGGCGCACACTGAAGCTTTCTTT,CASSLGQGAHTEAFF
TRBD2,TRBJ2-7,NA,TRBV27,TGTGCCAGCAGTAACCGGGGGGGCCAATACGAGCAGTACTTC,CASSNRGGQYEQYF
TRBD1,TRBJ2-7,many,TRBV20-1,TGCAGTGCTTCCCCAGGGGGTTACGAGCAGTACTTC,CSASPGGYEQYF
NA,TRBJ1-5,NA,TRBV6-1,TGTGCCAGCAGCCGGGACATATATCAGCCCCAGCATTTT,CASSRDIYQPQHF
TRBD1,TRBJ2-7,few,TRBV20-1,TGCAGTGCTAGTCTCGGGACAGGGGTCTACGAGCAGTACTTC,CSASLGTGVYEQYF
TRBD2,TRBJ2-7,NA,TRBV15,TGTGCCACCAGCAGAGATCGATTGGTACTAGCGGGCTTCAATGAGCAGTACTTC,CATSRDRLVLAGFNEQYF
TRBD1,TRBJ1-6,NA,TRBV7-2,TGTGCCAGCATTCCGGGACAGGGGTATAATTCACCCCTCCACTTT,CASIPGQGYNSPLHF
NA,TRBJ2-1,few,TRBV6-1,TGTGCCAGCAGTGAATTCGGACTGGCAGACTCCACCAATGAGCAGTTCTTC,CASSEFGLADSTNEQFF
NA,TRBJ2-3,few,TRBV6-5,TGTGCCAGCAGGAACCAGCTGGATACGCAGTATTTT,CASRNQLDTQYF
TRBD2,TRBJ2-7,NA,TRBV20-1,TGCAGTGCTAGGACCGATGGACTAGCGGGGGTCTACGAGCAGTACTTC,CSARTDGLAGVYEQYF
NA,TRBJ2-1,many,TRBV4-2,TGTGCCAGCAGCCTCCGGGACAACCCATACAATGAGCAGTTCTTC,CASSLRDNPYNEQFF
TRBD1,TRBJ1-4,many,TRBV11-2,TGTGCCAGCAGCTCGCAACAGGGGATCAATGAAAAACTGTTTTTT,CASSSQQGINEKLFF
TRBD1,TRBJ2-5,few,TRBV27,TGTGCCAGCAGTTTATGGGGACAGGAGGCGGAGACCCAGTACTTC,CASSLWGQEAETQYF
TRBD2,TRBJ2-7,NA,TRBV30,TGTGCCTGGAGTGTAAGCGGGGGGGCGTACGAGCAGTACTTC,CAWSVSGGAYEQYF
TRBD2,TRBJ2-7,few,TRBV10-3,TGTGCCATCAGTGAGCTGACCTGGAGAGCGGGGCTAAACAATGAGCAGTACTTC,CAISELTWRAGLNNEQYF
NA,TRBJ1-6,NA,TRBV7-2,TGTGCCAGCAGCGACCGGGGTCGTGATTCACCCCTCCACTTT,CASSDRGRDSPLHF
TRBD2,TRBJ2-4,many,TRBV7-6,TGTGCCAGCAGCTTATTTGGTAGCGGGGTGGAAAACATTCAGTACTTC,CASSLFGSGVENIQYF
NA,TRBJ2-4,NA,TRBV7-8,TGTGCCAGCAGCTTAAGGTTTAGCTCTCTAGCCAAAAACATTCAGTACTTC,CASSLRFSSLAKNIQYF
NA,TRBJ1-6,NA,TRBV6-1,TGTGCCAGCAGTGAAGCTATTACCGGGACAAGCGGTTCACCCCTCCACTTT,CASSEAITGTSGSPLHF
NA,TRBJ1-5,few,TRBV27,TGTGCCAGCAGCGACCATAGGGGTCCGAATCAGCCCCAGCATTTT,CASSDHRGPNQPQHF
TRBD1,TRBJ2-1,few,TRBV18,TGTGCCAGCTCCCACACTCGGACAGGGGGTGTAAATTACAATGAGCAGTTCTTC,CASSHTRTGGVNYNEQFF
TRBD2,TRBJ2-3,NA,TRBV7-9,TGTGCCAGCAGCCTCCAAGCGGGAATCGCCACAGATACGCAGTATTTT,CASSLQAGIATDTQYF
NA,TRBJ2-2,NA,TRBV6-5,TGTGCCAGCAGTTACTCCAACAGGAACACCGGGGAGCTGTTTTTT,CASSYSNRNTGELFF
NA,TRBJ1-3,NA,TRBV10-3,TGTGCCATCAGTGAGGAGGGTTTCCCTCGAAACACCATATATTTT,CAISEEGFPRNTIYF
NA,TRBJ2-5,NA,TRBV9,TGTGCCAGCAGCGTAGATTTCCGGGCAGGGGTATGGGAGACCCAGTACTTC,CASSVDFRAGVWETQYF
NA,TRBJ2-7,NA,TRBV6-1,TGTGCCAGCAATACAGGGAGGTCCTACGAGCAGTACTTC,CASNTGRSYEQYF
TRBD1,TRBJ2-1,NA,TRBV14,TGTGCCAGCAGCCTTACCGGGACAGGGGGCTACAATGAGCAGTTCTTC,CASSLTGTGGYNEQFF
NA,TRBJ1-5,NA,TRBV19,TGTGCCAGTAGTATCGGGGGTGATCAGCCCCAGCATTTT,CASSIGGDQPQHF
NA,TRBJ2-7,NA,TRBV5-6,TGTGCCAGCAGCCCACCCGACAAATACGAGCAGTACTTC,CASSPPDKYEQYF
NA,TRBJ1-2,few,TRBV11-2,TGTGCCAGCAGCTTAGGTACGGGTAGGACCTACGGCTACACCTTC,CASSLGTGRTYGYTF